This section outlines one TCR beta chain sequence together with its context. The data originate from a study of cytomegalovirus exposure and HLA in healthy donors. Whole-study context: About 85 million unique TCRs from HLA-typed donors were held in an early release of data.

CDR1 and CDR2 (germline): LGHNA, YSLEER. V was shortened by 0 bases and J by 1 base, with 10 bases between the two germline ends. This CDR3 has 17 residues. The PCR used 60 Vbeta and 13 Jbeta primers. TCRdb's copy holds only in-frame clones and misses some; the assay was immunoSEQ multiplex PCR. The sample has 57,000 or so clones; 70% to 80% are singletons. This sequence originates from a woman in her sixties or seventies in good health and CMV-seropositive. The V call is TRBV4-3, the J call TRBJ1-6; perhaps TRBD1 as D (5 bases). Sequencing was done on a sample of PBMCs. CDR3 sequence reads: CASSQDWGVSYNSPLHF. The CDR3 coding sequence is TGCGCCAGCAGCCAAGATTGGGGGGTATCCTATAATTCACCCCTCCACTTT.